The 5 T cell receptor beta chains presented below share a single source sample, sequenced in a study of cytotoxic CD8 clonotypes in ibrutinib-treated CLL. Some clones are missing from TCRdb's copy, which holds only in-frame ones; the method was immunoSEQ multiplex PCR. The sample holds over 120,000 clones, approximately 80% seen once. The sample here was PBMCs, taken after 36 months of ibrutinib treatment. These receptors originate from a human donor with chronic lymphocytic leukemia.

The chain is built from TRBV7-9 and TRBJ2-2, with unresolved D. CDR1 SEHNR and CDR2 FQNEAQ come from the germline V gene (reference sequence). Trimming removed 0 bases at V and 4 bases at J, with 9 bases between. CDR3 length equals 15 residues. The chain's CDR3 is CASSLAPAGTGELFF. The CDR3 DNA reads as TGTGCCAGCAGCTTAGCGCCAGCCGGCACCGGGGAGCTGTTTTTT.

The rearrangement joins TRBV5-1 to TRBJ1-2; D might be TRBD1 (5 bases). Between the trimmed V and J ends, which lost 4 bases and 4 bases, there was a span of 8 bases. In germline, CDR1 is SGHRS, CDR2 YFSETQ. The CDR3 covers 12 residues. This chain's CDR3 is CASSLDSYGYTF. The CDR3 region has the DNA TGCGCCAGCAGCCTAGACAGCTATGGCTACACCTTC.

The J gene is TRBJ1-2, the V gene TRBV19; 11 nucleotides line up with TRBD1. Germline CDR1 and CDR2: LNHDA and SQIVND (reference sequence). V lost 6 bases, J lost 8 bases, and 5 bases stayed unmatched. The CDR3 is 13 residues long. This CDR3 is CASRGQGARGYTF. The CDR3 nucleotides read TGTGCCAGTAGAGGACAGGGGGCGCGAGGCTACACCTTC.

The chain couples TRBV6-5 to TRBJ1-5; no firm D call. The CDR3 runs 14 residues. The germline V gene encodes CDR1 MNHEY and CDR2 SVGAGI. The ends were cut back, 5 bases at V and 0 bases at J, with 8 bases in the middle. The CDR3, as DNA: TGTGCCAGCAGTGGACCCCTTAGCAATCAGCCCCAGCATTTT. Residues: CASSGPLSNQPQHF.

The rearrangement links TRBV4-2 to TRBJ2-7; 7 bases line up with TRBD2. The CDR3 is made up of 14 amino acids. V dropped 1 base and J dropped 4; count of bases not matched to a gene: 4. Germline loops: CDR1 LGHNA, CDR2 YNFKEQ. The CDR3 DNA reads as TGTGCCAGCAGCCAAGTTCTAGCGGCATACGAGCAGTACTTC. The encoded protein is CASSQVLAAYEQYF.